Following are 16 T cell receptor beta chains from one sample sequenced in a study of long-term antiretroviral therapy in people with HIV. The assay, immunoSEQ v3.0, was run at survey level. Generated by immunoSEQ multiplex PCR, the TCRdb table keeps only in-frame clones and is missing some. The sample comprises fewer than 30,000 clones, around 83% of which are singletons, and about 5.7% rests with the top ten. This specimen consisted of unsorted PBMCs, obtained 0.7 years before starting antiretroviral therapy. The receptors come from a man aged 30 to 45 with HIV.

The V and J genes are TRBV7-2 and TRBJ1-3; D unclear. Germline CDR1 is SGHTA and CDR2 is FQGNSA. V lost 5 bases and J 1 base, leaving 9 bases between the germline ends. The CDR3 runs to 14 residues. DNA of the CDR3: TGTGCCAGCAGCCGCCGGACGTCTGGAAACACCATATATTTT. Its translation: CASSRRTSGNTIYF.

The chain couples TRBV27 to TRBJ2-7, with D perhaps given as TRBD1 or TRBD2 (6 bases each). Germline lookup yields CDR1 MNHEY and CDR2 SMNVEV (reference sequence). The CDR3 extends over 15 amino acids. Trimming cost V 4 bases and J 1 base, with 14 bases left between them. CDR3 loop: CASSSPQGRSYEQYF. For the CDR3, the DNA is TGTGCCAGCAGTTCCCCCCAGGGGAGGTCCTACGAGCAGTACTTC.

This clone has just a few counts. The gene calls are TRBV29-1 and TRBJ1-2; D is uncertain. CDR1 and CDR2 from the germline V gene are SQVTM and ANQGSEA. The CDR3 runs 11 residues. V was trimmed by 5 bases and J by 2 bases, leaving 6 bases between them. Here the CDR3 reads CSVWWNYGYTF. DNA of the CDR3: TGCAGCGTTTGGTGGAACTATGGCTACACCTTC.

The chain uses TRBV7-3 and TRBJ2-7, with D possibly being TRBD1 (6 bases). Germline assignment: CDR1 SGHTA and CDR2 FQGTGA. The CDR3 contains 14 residues. Trimming took off 1 base at V and 5 bases at J, with 12 bases between the two ends. CDR3 coding DNA: TGTGCCAGCAGCTTAAGGGGGCGCACCGACGAGCAGTACTTC. This encodes CASSLRGRTDEQYF. Full variable domain (remainder filled in from reference TRBV7-3 and TRBJ2-7): GAGVSQTPSNKVTEKGKYVELRCDPISGHTALYWYRQSLGQGPEFLIYFQGTGAADDSGLPNDRFFAVRPEGSVSTLKIQRTERGDSAVYLCASSLRGRTDEQYFGPGTRLTVT.

V and J are TRBV5-4 and TRBJ2-3; no firm D call. CDR1 and CDR2 from the germline V gene are SGHNT and YYREEE (reference sequence). The length of the CDR3 is 13 residues. The V gene lost 4 bases and the J gene lost 7 bases, with 13 bases spanning the gap. The CDR3 nucleotides are TGTGCCAGCAGCGACCCCCTGGGAAATACGCAGTATTTT. Encoded protein: CASSDPLGNTQYF.

This clone is a singleton in its sample. This rearrangement joins TRBV5-1 to TRBJ2-1, with 7 bases identical to TRBD2. Per the germline V gene, CDR1 is SGHRS and CDR2 is YFSETQ. V was pared by 4 bases and J by 5 bases, with 6 bases of the junction left unmatched. The CDR3 consists of 14 residues. The DNA for the CDR3 is TGCGCCAGCAGCACCTTGGGAGGGAACAATGAGCAGTTCTTC. It specifies CASSTLGGNNEQFF.

This chain connects TRBV28 to TRBJ2-7; no reliable D call. V gave up 2 bases and J gave up 8 bases, with 16 bases separating them. The germline CDR1 and CDR2 sequences are MDHEN and SYDVKM. This CDR3 is built from 14 residues. CDR3 sequence (DNA): TGTGCCAGCAGTTTAGCGGTAGTGTCGCAGAAGCAGTACTTC. It yields the protein CASSLAVVSQKQYF. The full variable domain, in which reference TRBV28 and TRBJ2-7 provide the parts outside the CDR3, is DVKVTQSSRYLVKRTGEKVFLECVQDMDHENMFWYRQDPGLGLRLIYFSYDVKMKEKGDIPEGYSVSREKKERFSLILESASTNQTSMYLCASSLAVVSQKQYFGPGTRLTVT.

J is TRBJ1-6 and V is TRBV13; D gene ambiguous. The CDR3 has 15 amino acids. Germline CDR1 reads PRHDT; CDR2 reads FYEKMQ (reference sequence). Trimming took off 2 bases at V and 7 bases at J, with 12 bases between the two ends. The chain's CDR3 is CASSLNQDVNSPLHF. The CDR3 nucleotides read TGTGCCAGCAGCTTAAACCAGGATGTCAATTCACCCCTCCACTTT.

The chain employs TRBV9 and TRBJ1-1, with a possible D match to TRBD1 (5 bases). V was shortened by 3 bases and J by 1 base, with 16 bases between the two germline ends. The CDR3 is made up of 16 amino acids. From germline, CDR1 is SGDLS and CDR2 YYNGEE. Here the CDR3 DNA reads TGTGCCAGCAGCGACACCCGGGACCTATCGAACACTGAAGCTTTCTTT. It translates to CASSDTRDLSNTEAFF.

The chain carries TRBV18 and TRBJ2-1; 7 bases agree with TRBD2. V dropped 3 bases and J dropped 10; count of bases not matched to a gene: 9. The CDR3 is made up of 14 amino acids. In germline, CDR1 is KGHSH, CDR2 LQKENI. This CDR3 reads CASSPVPGEGEQFF. The CDR3 bases are TGTGCCAGCTCACCGGTCCCCGGGGAGGGGGAGCAGTTCTTC.

The CDR3 nucleotides are TGTGCCAGCAGTGCTACAGGGGACTACGAGCAGTACTTC. Translated: CASSATGDYEQYF. The chain combines TRBV6-1 with TRBJ2-7; TRBD1 aligns across 7 bases. Per germline, CDR1 MNHNS and CDR2 SASEGT. CDR3 length equals 13 residues. J gave up 3 bases and V 4 bases, and 3 bases lay outside the gene matches.

This clone was counted a single time. This rearrangement joins TRBV29-1 to TRBJ2-5; perhaps TRBD1 as D (6 bases). The V gene lost 6 bases and the J gene lost 8 bases, with 13 bases spanning the gap. CDR1 and CDR2 (germline): SQVTM, ANQGSEA. This CDR3 has 11 amino acids. The CDR3 protein is CSVTGTPTQYF. As DNA, the CDR3 is TGCAGCGTCACCGGGACACCTACCCAGTACTTC.

This clone turned up a few times. V is TRBV27 and J is TRBJ2-1, with TRBD2 matching over 9 bases. This CDR3 region has 16 residues. Trimming took 2 bases from V and 4 from J; bases not matched to a gene: 6. Germline V lookup: CDR1 MNHEY, CDR2 SMNVEV (reference sequence). The CDR3 nucleotides read TGTGCCAGCAGTTTAACGGCGGGAGGGCCTTACAATGAGCAGTTCTTC. Amino acid sequence: CASSLTAGGPYNEQFF.

In this sample, this clone turned up once. The chain uses TRBV7-6 and TRBJ1-6, with 9 bases aligning to TRBD1. The V segment lost 3 bases and the J segment 7 bases; nucleotides outside the gene matches: 4. This CDR3 has 15 residues. CDR1 and CDR2 from the germline V gene are SGHVS and FNYEAQ. In nucleotides, the CDR3 is TGTGCCAGCAGCTTGAGACAGGGGGTAAATTCACCCCTCCACTTT. Its translation is CASSLRQGVNSPLHF.

The V gene is TRBV27, the J gene TRBJ1-1, with 7 bases aligning to TRBD1. This CDR3 comprises 13 residues. The J segment lost 5 bases and the V segment lost 4 bases, leaving 4 bases of the junction unmatched. Germline V gene data show CDR1 as MNHEY and CDR2 as SMNVEV (reference sequence). The chain's CDR3 is CASSSDRLTEAFF. The CDR3 nucleotides read TGTGCCAGCAGTTCGGACAGGTTGACTGAAGCTTTCTTT.

V is TRBV19 and J is TRBJ1-2, with 7 bases identical to TRBD1. Germline CDR1 LNHDA, CDR2 SQIVND (reference sequence). V shed 7 bases, J shed 4 bases, and the junction held 12 bases outside the gene matches. The CDR3 is 15 amino acids. The CDR3 loop is CASNSDRVGGYGYTF. The CDR3 nucleotides are TGTGCCAGTAATTCTGACAGGGTAGGTGGCTATGGCTACACCTTC.